This is a list of T cell receptor beta chains from one sample in a study of post-analysis software for immune sequencing data. Each CDR3 protein gets one entry after TCRdb re-called the PCR reads with MiXCR. The sample has roughly 650,000 distinct CDR3 sequences, 55% to 60% seen once. The specimen was blood. The receptors were gathered from a girl aged 2-10 years with multiple sclerosis. Each CDR3 is given with its conserved first and last residue. The D gene is left open where the match is weak. Clone size is shown for a subset of rows, as once, few, many or a class of expanded clone.

clone size	CDR3 length	V gene	J gene	D gene	CDR3 protein	CDR3 DNA
-	13	TRBV29-1	TRBJ1-1	-	CSAEWHPNTEAFF	TGCAGCGCGGAGTGGCATCCGAACACTGAAGCTTTCTTT
-	15	TRBV10-2	TRBJ2-3	-	CASRASSSRTDTQYF	TGCGCCAGCAGGGCGTCGTCCAGCCGCACAGATACGCAGTATTTT
-	16	TRBV7-9	TRBJ1-4	TRBD1	CASLSGTDILNEKLFF	TGTGCCAGCCTCTCCGGGACAGATATCCTTAATGAAAAACTGTTTTTT
few	14	TRBV5-5	TRBJ2-7	-	CASKLAPSSYEQYF	TGTGCCAGCAAACTAGCACCCAGCTCCTACGAGCAGTACTTC
-	17	TRBV27	TRBJ2-1	TRBD2	CASSLASGRGGYNEQFF	TGTGCCAGCAGTTTGGCTAGCGGGAGGGGTGGGTACAATGAGCAGTTCTTC
-	14	TRBV12-3/TRBV12-4	TRBJ1-2	-	CASTSQSFNYGYTF	TGTGCCAGTACGTCCCAGAGCTTTAACTATGGCTACACCTTC
-	18	TRBV9	TRBJ2-3	-	CASSVGAFGRERTDTQYF	TGTGCCAGCAGCGTTGGAGCCTTTGGACGGGAACGGACAGATACGCAGTATTTT
once	14	TRBV20-1	TRBJ1-2	-	CSARSAGSYYGYTF	TGCAGTGCTAGGAGCGCAGGTTCTTACTATGGCTACACCTTC
-	13	TRBV12-3/TRBV12-4	TRBJ2-1	TRBD2	CASSLILAGEQFF	TGTGCCAGCAGTTTAATACTAGCGGGAGAGCAGTTCTTC
few	14	TRBV6-1	TRBJ1-1	-	CASSEGTENTEAFF	TGTGCCAGCAGTGAAGGGACAGAGAACACTGAAGCTTTCTTT
few	12	TRBV7-2	TRBJ2-1	TRBD2	CASSLGTGGEFF	TGTGCCAGCAGCTTAGGGACGGGAGGAGAGTTCTTC
-	15	TRBV10-2	TRBJ2-1	-	CASSTSGLAYNEQFF	TGCGCCAGCAGTACCTCGGGGTTAGCCTACAATGAGCAGTTCTTC
-	15	TRBV5-1	TRBJ1-2	-	CASSLAGAQNYGYTF	TGCGCCAGCAGCTTGGCCGGGGCCCAGAACTATGGCTACACCTTC
-	16	TRBV7-8	TRBJ2-2	-	CASSSSGPIITGELFF	TGTGCCAGCAGCTCGAGCGGGCCGATTATTACCGGGGAGCTGTTTTTT
-	15	TRBV2	TRBJ2-5	-	CASSGASGPQETQYF	TGTGCCAGCAGTGGCGCCAGCGGGCCCCAAGAGACCCAGTACTTC
-	14	TRBV6-1	TRBJ2-1	-	CASSEIKGNDEQFF	TGTGCCAGCAGTGAAATAAAGGGTAACGATGAGCAGTTCTTC
-	16	TRBV7-2	TRBJ2-1	-	CASSLSERSSYNEQFF	TGTGCCAGCAGCTTATCGGAGCGGAGCTCCTACAATGAGCAGTTCTTC
-	15	TRBV15	TRBJ2-6	-	CATSRDISGANVLTF	TGTGCCACGTCCCGGGACATTTCCGGGGCCAACGTCCTGACTTTC
-	11	TRBV12-3/TRBV12-4	TRBJ2-1	-	CASSLRNEQFF	TGTGCCAGCAGCTTGAGAAATGAGCAGTTCTTC
few	14	TRBV28	TRBJ2-5	-	CASSGAQGRETQYF	TGTGCCAGCAGTGGGGCTCAAGGGCGAGAGACCCAGTACTTC